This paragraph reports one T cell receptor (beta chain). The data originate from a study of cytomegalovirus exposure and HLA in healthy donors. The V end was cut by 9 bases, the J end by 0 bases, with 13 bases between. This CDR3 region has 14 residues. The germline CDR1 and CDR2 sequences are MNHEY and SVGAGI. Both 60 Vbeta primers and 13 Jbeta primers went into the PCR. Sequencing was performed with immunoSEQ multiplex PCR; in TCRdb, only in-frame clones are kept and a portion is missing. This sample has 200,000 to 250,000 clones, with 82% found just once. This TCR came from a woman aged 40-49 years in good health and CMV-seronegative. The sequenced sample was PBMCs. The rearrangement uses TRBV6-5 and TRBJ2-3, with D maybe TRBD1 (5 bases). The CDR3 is CASSRARSTDTQYF. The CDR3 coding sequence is TGTGCCAGTTCCAGGGCTAGAAGCACAGATACGCAGTATTTT.